The 13 T cell receptor beta chains reported below all come from one sample, sequenced in a study of blood T cell repertoires in COVID-19. Repertoires were generated with immunoSEQ multiplex PCR, while TCRdb's copy carries only in-frame clones and drops some. This sample has 200,000 to 300,000 clones, with around 87% found just once. Specimen: peripheral blood. The receptors were gathered from a woman aged 60-75 years with COVID-19, enrolled during active disease.

The chain carries TRBV4-2 and TRBJ1-1; 8 nucleotides align to TRBD1. CDR3 size: 15 residues. The V gene's germline CDR1 is LGHNA and CDR2 YNFKEQ. J gave up 5 bases and V 2 bases, and 7 bases lay outside the gene matches. CDR3 DNA sequence: TGTGCCAGCAGCCAATTGACAGGGGCCAGGACTGAAGCTTTCTTT. Protein: CASSQLTGARTEAFF.

This clone was seen once. The chain links TRBV7-6 to TRBJ2-1; 9 nucleotides line up with TRBD2. Germline-derived CDR1 and CDR2 are SGHVS and FNYEAQ. After removal of 5 bases from V and 8 bases from J, the junction contained 10 bases not matched to a gene. CDR3 length equals 15 residues. This CDR3 is CASSPRAGGPYEQFF. The CDR3 coding sequence is TGTGCCAGCAGCCCAAGGGCGGGAGGGCCATATGAGCAGTTCTTC.

The chain joins TRBV3-1 (or the pseudogene TRBV3-2) to TRBJ2-1; no firm D call. Trimming removed 0 bases from V and 7 bases from J, with 7 bases in between. The CDR3 has 13 amino acids. Germline lookup yields CDR1 LGHDT and CDR2 YNNKEL (reference sequence). CDR3 loop: CASSQDLGNEQFF. The CDR3 DNA reads as TGTGCCAGCAGCCAAGATCTAGGTAATGAGCAGTTCTTC.

The rearrangement links TRBV7-9 to TRBJ2-7, with 8 bases identical to TRBD1. The CDR3 consists of 16 residues. Trimming at V came to 3 bases and at J to 2 bases, leaving 9 bases not matched to a gene. The germline CDR1 and CDR2 sequences are SEHNR and FQNEAQ (reference sequence). In DNA, the CDR3 is TGTGCCAGCAGCTTTGGGCCCGGGACAGGCACCTACGAGCAGTACTTC. Translation: CASSFGPGTGTYEQYF.

In its sample, this clone was seen many times. V and J are TRBV5-4 and TRBJ2-2; D is uncertain. Germline V gene sequence: CDR1 SGHNT, CDR2 YYREEE (reference sequence). Between the trimmed V and J ends, which lost 0 bases and 1 base, there was a span of 7 bases. The CDR3 spans 15 residues. The DNA for the CDR3 is TGTGCCAGCAGCTTGGACGGAGTGAACACCGGGGAGCTGTTTTTT. This encodes CASSLDGVNTGELFF.

The gene calls are TRBV30 and TRBJ1-2; D possibly corresponds to TRBD1 (5 bases). Trimming took off 4 bases at V and 6 bases at J, with 15 bases between the two ends. Germline V gene lookup returns CDR1 GTSNPN and CDR2 SVGIG (reference sequence). The CDR3 is 13 residues long. CDR3: CAWTTRETDGYTF. CDR3 coding DNA: TGTGCCTGGACCACCAGGGAAACGGATGGCTACACCTTC. The whole variable domain, remainder taken from reference TRBV30 and TRBJ1-2, is SQTIHQWPATLVQPVGSPLSLECTVEGTSNPNLYWYRQAAGRGLQLLFYSVGIGQISSEVPQNLSASRPQDRQFILSSKKLLLSDSGFYLCAWTTRETDGYTFGSGTRLTVV.

The CDR3 DNA follows: TGTGCCTGGAGTCCCCTCCGGGGGATTGAAAAACTGTTTTTT. Its protein is CAWSPLRGIEKLFF. V is TRBV30 and J is TRBJ1-4; tentative D call: TRBD1 (5 bases). The CDR3 totals 14 residues. Germline-derived CDR1 and CDR2 are GTSNPN and SVGIG (reference sequence). V was cut by 2 bases and J by 7 bases, with 14 bases left in between.

The chain joins TRBV5-6 to TRBJ1-3, with D maybe TRBD1 (5 bases). The CDR3 runs 15 residues. V was clipped by 0 bases and J by 4 bases, with 11 bases between them. Germline CDR1 SGHDT, CDR2 YYEEEE. The CDR3 DNA sequence: TGTGCCAGCAGCTTGGCCGGGGGAGGCGGAAACACCATATATTTT. This sequence encodes CASSLAGGGGNTIYF.

V is TRBV15 and J is TRBJ2-1, with 10 nucleotides matching TRBD2. CDR1 LNHNV and CDR2 YYDKDF come from the germline V gene (reference sequence). Trimming at V came to 5 bases and at J to 3 bases, leaving 1 base not matched to a gene. The CDR3 loop spans 14 amino acids. CDR3: CATSVAGGYNEQFF. The CDR3 nucleotides are TGTGCCACCAGCGTAGCGGGAGGCTACAATGAGCAGTTCTTC.

This chain uses TRBV28 with TRBJ2-1, with 8 bases that match TRBD1. V lost 6 bases, J lost 3 bases, and 10 bases stayed unmatched. Germline values: CDR1 MDHEN, CDR2 SYDVKM. The CDR3 extends over 16 amino acids. The CDR3 DNA is TGTGCCAGCAGACCTGGACAGGGTAGGGTCTACAATGAGCAGTTCTTC. It translates to CASRPGQGRVYNEQFF.

This chain uses TRBV29-1 with TRBJ2-7, with 10 bases fitting TRBD2. CDR1 is SQVTM, CDR2 ANQGSEA, per germline. The CDR3 sequence is 15 residues long. Unmatched junction bases numbered 10, after V lost 4 bases and J lost 4 bases. The CDR3 is CSVGNPSGRVYEQYF. CDR3 nucleotides: TGCAGCGTTGGGAACCCTAGCGGGAGAGTATACGAGCAGTACTTC.

In the case of this clone: The junction departs from germline at one end; a sequencing error may be responsible. This CDR3 is CATYNRNSEAFF. For the CDR3, the DNA is TGTGCCACCTATAACAGGAACTCTGAAGCTTTCTTT. The chain joins TRBV19 to TRBJ1-1; a weak D match, TRBD1 (5 bases). The CDR3 contains 12 residues. CDR1 is LNHDA, CDR2 SQIVND, per germline (reference sequence).

This clone was observed a handful of times. This chain uses TRBV15 with TRBJ1-2, with D maybe TRBD1 (5 bases). This CDR3 spans 14 amino acids. Trimming removed 0 bases from V and 8 bases from J, with 13 bases in between. Germline CDR1 is LNHNV and CDR2 is YYDKDF (reference sequence). The CDR3 protein is CATSRDPGSRGYTF. The CDR3 DNA is TGTGCCACCAGCAGAGATCCAGGGTCTAGGGGCTACACCTTC.